This TCR beta chain emerged from a study of T-cell memory formation after mild COVID-19. The study, taken as a whole, reports: Certain responding clones were present in pre-infection memory, suggesting participation of cross-reactive memory.

This clonotype has a count of ten or more. Its antigen is still unknown. MiXCR was run by TCRdb on the 5' RACE reads, yielding one entry per CDR3 protein. The sample holds 30,000 to 35,000 distinct CDR3 sequences, 7% to 8% seen once. This TCR came from a young man who had mild COVID-19 (a few samples of this study predate the infection). Cell type and time point are not known. Sequenced material: PBMCs or a T cell subset sorted from them (not recorded which).

This CDR3 reads CASNDGLETQYF. The CDR3 region has the DNA TGCGCCAGCAATGACGGGTTAGAGACCCAGTACTTC. The chain links TRBV5-1 to TRBJ2-5; D unclear. The V and J ends lost 6 bases and 4 bases respectively, with 10 bases between them. This CDR3 has 12 residues. Germline V gives CDR1 SGHRS, CDR2 YFSETQ.